These 17 T cell receptor beta chains originate from one sample sequenced in a study of OX40 agonist ivuxolimab in advanced cancers. Using immunoSEQ multiplex PCR, the repertoire was profiled, and TCRdb retains in-frame clones only, with some absent. Among tens of thousands of clones listed, roughly 89% were seen once. The starting material was CD4+ or CD8+ T cells sorted from blood, obtained in a trial of the OX40 agonist ivuxolimab. The receptor source for this set is an adult with an advanced solid tumor such as melanoma, head and neck, liver or kidney cancer.

This chain joins TRBV5-1 and TRBJ2-1, with 9 bases matching TRBD1. Trimming cost V 0 bases and J 3 bases; bases outside gene matches: 4. Germline CDR1 is SGHRS and CDR2 is YFSETQ. The CDR3 has 16 residues. The CDR3 is CASSLVGTGLYNEQFF. The CDR3 nucleotides read TGCGCCAGCAGCTTGGTGGGGACAGGGCTCTACAATGAGCAGTTCTTC.

The rearrangement joins TRBV7-2 to TRBJ2-1; D remains unclear. Trimming left V 2 bases short and J 8 bases short, with 7 bases between. This CDR3 is 12 amino acids long. CDR1 and CDR2 (germline): SGHTA, FQGNSA. In DNA form, the CDR3 reads TGTGCCAGCAGCTTATATTTCGATGAGCAGTTCTTC. As protein: CASSLYFDEQFF.

The chain employs TRBV19 and TRBJ2-1; 7 bases align to TRBD2. The V gene end was trimmed by 3 bases and the J gene end by 6 bases; junction bases not matched to a gene: 11. The germline CDR1 and CDR2 sequences are LNHDA and SQIVND (reference sequence). The CDR3 has 16 amino acids. The CDR3 loop is CASSIGGRALINEQFF. DNA for the CDR3: TGTGCCAGTAGTATTGGTGGGAGGGCCTTGATCAATGAGCAGTTCTTC.

The gene calls are TRBV5-1 and TRBJ2-5, with 10 bases fitting TRBD2. CDR1 is SGHRS, CDR2 YFSETQ, per germline. V lost 4 bases, J lost 3 bases, and 15 bases stayed unmatched. The CDR3 is 18 residues long. The CDR3 DNA reads TGCGCCAGCAGCGGGGAAGACAGGTCCGGACTAGCGGAAGAGACCCAGTACTTC. This encodes CASSGEDRSGLAEETQYF.

This chain links TRBV10-2 with TRBJ2-1; D is perhaps TRBD1 or TRBD2 (5 bases each). CDR1 and CDR2 from the germline V gene are WSHSY and SAAADI. The CDR3 is 14 amino acids. V was trimmed by 7 bases and J by 1 base, leaving 11 bases between them. CDR3 coding DNA: TGCGCCAGCACAGGGACGGGATCCTACAATGAGCAGTTCTTC. As protein: CASTGTGSYNEQFF.

The J gene is TRBJ1-5, the V gene TRBV25-1; D unclear. CDR1 is MGHDK and CDR2 is SYGVNS in the germline V gene. This CDR3 spans 14 amino acids. Trimming took 6 bases from V and 0 from J, leaving 9 bases between them. The DNA of the CDR3 is TGTGCCAGCAGCTTCTGGGATAGCAATCAGCCCCAGCATTTT. It is translated as CASSFWDSNQPQHF.

In its sample, this clone was seen once. The chain uses TRBV14 and TRBJ2-3; 7 nucleotides align to TRBD1. Unmatched junction bases numbered 3, after V lost 1 base and J lost 2 bases. Germline CDR1 reads SGHDN; CDR2 reads FVKESK. The CDR3 runs to 15 residues. CDR3 loop: CASSQVGGVTDTQYF. CDR3 in DNA: TGTGCCAGCAGCCAAGTAGGGGGCGTCACAGATACGCAGTATTTT.

The V call is TRBV9, the J call TRBJ2-2; D is unclear. The length of the CDR3 is 15 residues. Germline loops: CDR1 SGDLS, CDR2 YYNGEE. The germline V and J ends were trimmed by 3 bases and 1 base, with 10 bases remaining between them. The CDR3 DNA reads as TGTGCCAGCAGCGCCGACACTAAGAACACCGGGGAGCTGTTTTTT. Amino acid sequence: CASSADTKNTGELFF. Full variable domain (remainder filled in from reference TRBV9 and TRBJ2-2): DSGVTQTPKHLITATGQRVTLRCSPRSGDLSVYWYQQSLDQGLQFLIQYYNGEERAKGNILERFSAQQFPDLHSELNLSSLELGDSALYFCASSADTKNTGELFFGEGSRLTVL.

CDR3: CSVERWTGGLDEQYF. CDR3 nucleotides: TGCAGCGTTGAAAGATGGACAGGGGGCCTAGACGAGCAGTACTTC. This chain connects TRBV29-1 to TRBJ2-7; 11 bases are a match to TRBD1. The CDR3 runs 15 residues. The V and J ends lost 2 bases and 5 bases, in that order; junction bases with no gene match: 8. CDR1 is SQVTM and CDR2 is ANQGSEA in the germline V gene.

The rearrangement uses TRBV2 and TRBJ2-2, with 8 bases identical to TRBD1. Per the germline V gene, CDR1 is SNHLY and CDR2 is FYNNEI. CDR3 length: 13 residues. V was pared by 9 bases and J by 5 bases, with 5 bases of the junction left unmatched. CDR3 residues: CARTGDHTGELFF. CDR3 sequence (DNA): TGTGCCAGGACAGGGGATCATACCGGGGAGCTGTTTTTT.

The chain links TRBV9 to TRBJ1-1; D unclear. This CDR3 has 15 residues. The V gene's germline CDR1 is SGDLS and CDR2 YYNGEE. Trimming took off 4 bases at V and 7 bases at J, with 20 bases between the two ends. Here the CDR3 reads CASSLHGMGENEAFF. CDR3 in DNA: TGTGCCAGCAGCCTCCACGGTATGGGAGAAAATGAAGCTTTCTTT.

The chain employs TRBV15 and TRBJ2-4; D is unresolved. In germline, CDR1 is LNHNV, CDR2 YYDKDF (reference sequence). V lost 3 bases to trimming and J lost 6 bases, with 3 bases between them. The CDR3 is made up of 11 amino acids. The CDR3, as DNA: TGTGCCACCAGCAGTACAAACATTCAGTACTTC. Residues: CATSSTNIQYF.

This CDR3 is CASSFGKGYEQYF. In DNA form, the CDR3 reads TGCGCCAGCAGCTTTGGGAAAGGCTACGAGCAGTACTTC. This rearrangement joins TRBV5-1 to TRBJ2-5, with D hard to call. The J call is doubtful: the DNA matches TRBJ2-7 better. The CDR3 length is 13 residues. Germline V gene data show CDR1 as SGHRS and CDR2 as YFSETQ.

This clone was recorded once. The gene calls are TRBV11-2 and TRBJ2-7; 9 bases match TRBD2. The V and J ends lost 3 bases and 6 bases, in that order; junction bases with no gene match: 9. This CDR3 has 15 amino acids. From germline, CDR1 is SGHAT and CDR2 FQNNGV. The CDR3 bases are TGTGCCAGCAGCTTGAGCGGGGGGACAGCAGGCGAGCAGTACTTC. This gives the protein CASSLSGGTAGEQYF.

This chain links TRBV11-2 with TRBJ2-7; TRBD1 matches at 11 bases. The germline CDR1 and CDR2 sequences are SGHAT and FQNNGV. The CDR3 is 14 amino acids. The V and J ends lost 4 bases and 4 bases, in that order; junction bases with no gene match: 3. CDR3 nucleotides: TGTGCCAGCAGCTCAGGGACAGGGGGTTACGAGCAGTACTTC. Translation: CASSSGTGGYEQYF.

The genes are TRBV7-9 and TRBJ2-4; tentative D call: TRBD1 (6 bases). CDR1 and CDR2 (germline): SEHNR, FQNEAQ (reference sequence). V was shortened by 5 bases and J by 0 bases, with 14 bases between the two germline ends. This CDR3 spans 16 amino acids. The CDR3 is CASSEGQALAKNIQYF. CDR3 in DNA: TGTGCCAGCAGCGAGGGACAAGCACTAGCCAAAAACATTCAGTACTTC. The whole variable domain, remainder taken from reference TRBV7-9 and TRBJ2-4, is DTGVSQNPRHKITKRGQNVTFRCDPISEHNRLYWYRQTLGQGPEFLTYFQNEAQLEKSRLLSDRFSAERPKGSFSTLEIQRTEQGDSAMYLCASSEGQALAKNIQYFGAGTRLSVL.

The chain recombines TRBV7-9 with TRBJ1-1; no definite D call. The CDR3 is 15 amino acids. Deletions cut 0 bases from V and 0 bases from J, with 8 bases between. The V gene's germline CDR1 is SEHNR and CDR2 FQNEAQ (reference sequence). Here the CDR3 DNA reads TGTGCCAGCAGCTTAGCGCTTGGTTTGAACACTGAAGCTTTCTTT. Translated, it gives CASSLALGLNTEAFF.